This T cell receptor beta chain was obtained from a study of blood T cell repertoires in COVID-19. Background on the study: The United States, Italy and Spain were the sources of the acute and convalescent COVID-19 samples. Sources were T cells, B-cell-depleted T cells, or PBMCs; the material itself was cDNA or gDNA.

In the original processing: Reference gene primers were amplified, and this amplification served to estimate nucleated cell counts. TCRdb keeps only in-frame clones here, not all; method: immunoSEQ multiplex PCR. V and J calls and clone size are copied from that table; D and trimming were computed from the DNA. The table records 65,000 to 90,000 clones, 84% of them present only once. This CDR3 region has 15 residues. CDR1 and CDR2 (germline): SGHRS, YFSETQ. V lost 0 bases, J lost 4 bases, and 11 bases lay in between. This clone has only one observation. The sequenced sample consisted of peripheral blood. The rearrangement links TRBV5-1 to TRBJ2-1; maybe TRBD2 (6 bases). The origin of this receptor is a human donor in a cohort sampled during active COVID-19. CDR3 loop: CASSLGLAPYNEQFF. The CDR3, as DNA: TGCGCCAGCAGCTTGGGGCTAGCGCCTTACAATGAGCAGTTCTTC.